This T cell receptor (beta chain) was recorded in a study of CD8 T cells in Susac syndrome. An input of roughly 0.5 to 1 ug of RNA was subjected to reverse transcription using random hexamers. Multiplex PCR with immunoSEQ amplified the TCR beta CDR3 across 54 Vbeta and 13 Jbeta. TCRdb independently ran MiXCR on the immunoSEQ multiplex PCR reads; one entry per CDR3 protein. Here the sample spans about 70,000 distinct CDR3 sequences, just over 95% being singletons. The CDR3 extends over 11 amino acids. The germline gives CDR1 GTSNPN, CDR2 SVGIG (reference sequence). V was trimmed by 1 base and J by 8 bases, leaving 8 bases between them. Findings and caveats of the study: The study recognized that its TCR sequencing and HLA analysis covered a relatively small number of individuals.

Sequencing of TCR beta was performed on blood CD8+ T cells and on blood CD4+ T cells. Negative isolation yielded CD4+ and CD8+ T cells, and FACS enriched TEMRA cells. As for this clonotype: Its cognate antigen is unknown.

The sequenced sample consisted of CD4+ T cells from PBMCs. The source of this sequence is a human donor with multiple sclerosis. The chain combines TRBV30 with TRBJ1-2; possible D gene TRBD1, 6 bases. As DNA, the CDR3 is TGTGCCTGGAGTGCTGGGGGCGGCTACACCTTC. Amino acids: CAWSAGGGYTF.